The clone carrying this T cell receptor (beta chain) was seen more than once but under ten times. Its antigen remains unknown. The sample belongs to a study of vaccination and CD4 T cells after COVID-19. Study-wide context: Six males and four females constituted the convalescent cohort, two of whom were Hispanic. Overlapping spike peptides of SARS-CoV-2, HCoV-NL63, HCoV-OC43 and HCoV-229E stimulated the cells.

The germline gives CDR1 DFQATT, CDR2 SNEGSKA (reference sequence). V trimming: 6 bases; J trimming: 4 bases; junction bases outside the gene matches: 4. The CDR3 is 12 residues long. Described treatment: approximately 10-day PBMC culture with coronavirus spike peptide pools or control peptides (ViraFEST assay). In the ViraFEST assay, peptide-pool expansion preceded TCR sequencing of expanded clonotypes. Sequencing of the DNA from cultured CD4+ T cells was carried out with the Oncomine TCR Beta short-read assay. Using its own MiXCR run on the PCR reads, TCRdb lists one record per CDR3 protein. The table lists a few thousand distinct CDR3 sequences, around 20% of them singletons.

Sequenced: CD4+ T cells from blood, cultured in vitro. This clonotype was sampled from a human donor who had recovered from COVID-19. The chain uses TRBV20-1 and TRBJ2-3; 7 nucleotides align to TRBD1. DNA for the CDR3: TGCAGTGCCCCGACAGGGTCAGATACGCAGTATTTT. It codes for CSAPTGSDTQYF.